The TCR beta chain described here comes from a study of blood T cell repertoires in COVID-19. Here immunoSEQ multiplex PCR was the method, and the copy in TCRdb shows in-frame clones only, minus some. The table lists over 250,000 clones, roughly 90% of them singletons. The CDR3 sequence is 15 residues long. V dropped 4 bases and J dropped 4 bases, with 14 bases sitting between them. CDR1 and CDR2 from the germline V gene are SGHTA and FQGNSA. The sequencing sample was made of PBMCs or T cells enriched from blood (not recorded which). The chain is built from TRBV7-2 and TRBJ1-5; D may be TRBD1 (6 bases). The sequence came from a woman younger than 45 who had recovered from COVID-19. The CDR3 region is CASSSVRGRNQPQHF. Written as DNA, the CDR3 is TGTGCCAGCAGCTCTGTGCGGGGGCGGAATCAGCCCCAGCATTTT. Complete variable domain (other parts from reference TRBV7-2 and TRBJ1-5): GAGVSQSPSNKVTEKGKDVELRCDPISGHTALYWYRQSLGQGLEFLIYFQGNSAPDKSGLPSDRFSAERTGGSVSTLTIQRTQQEDSAVYLCASSSVRGRNQPQHFGDGTRLSIL.